One sample yielded the 28 T cell receptor beta chains listed below, sequenced in a study of shared clonotypes between healthy human individuals. Profiling relied on immunoSEQ multiplex PCR, and the TCRdb table lists in-frame clones only, not all of them. Here the sample spans roughly 890,000 clones, around 92% being singletons. Naive CD8 cells lacked CD45RO, underwent positive selection for CCR7 and left out terminally differentiated effector memory CD45RA+ cells. The material sequenced was naive CD8+ T cells sorted from blood. The receptors come from a man in his thirties or forties in good health.

The V gene is TRBV7-8, the J gene TRBJ2-3; 7 nucleotides align to TRBD2. Germline-derived CDR1 and CDR2 are SGHVS and FQNEAQ. V dropped 0 bases and J dropped 8; count of bases not matched to a gene: 8. CDR3 length equals 15 residues. The CDR3 loop reads CASSLAAGSGGTQYF. As DNA, the CDR3 is TGTGCCAGCAGCTTAGCAGCGGGGAGCGGTGGTACGCAGTATTTT.

The rearrangement uses TRBV7-9 and TRBJ2-3; tentatively, D is TRBD2 (5 bases). V was clipped by 5 bases and J by 2 bases, with 17 bases between them. Germline lookup yields CDR1 SEHNR and CDR2 FQNEAQ (reference sequence). The CDR3 consists of 16 residues. The DNA of the CDR3 is TGTGCCAGCAGCCCCAGTGGAGGAAAATACACAGATACGCAGTATTTT. This encodes CASSPSGGKYTDTQYF.

This rearrangement joins TRBV7-6 to TRBJ1-2; no clear D. The germline V gene encodes CDR1 SGHVS and CDR2 FNYEAQ. The ends were cut back, 0 bases at V and 6 bases at J, with 5 bases in the middle. This CDR3 is 12 amino acids long. CDR3 in DNA: TGTGCCAGCAGCTTAGCTGGGGATGGCTACACCTTC. Translated, it gives CASSLAGDGYTF.

The chain has TRBV27 and TRBJ2-5; TRBD2 might be the D (5 bases). The V end was cut by 8 bases, the J end by 1 base, with 17 bases between. Germline lookup yields CDR1 MNHEY and CDR2 SMNVEV (reference sequence). There are 15 residues in the CDR3. CDR3 sequence (DNA): TGTGCCAGCCGTACATGGGCTAGCCTCCAAGAGACCCAGTACTTC. This encodes CASRTWASLQETQYF.

The chain links TRBV7-2 to TRBJ2-1, with D possibly matching TRBD2 (6 bases). The V and J ends lost 5 bases and 8 bases respectively, with 22 bases between them. This CDR3 has 16 amino acids. Germline V gene sequence: CDR1 SGHTA, CDR2 FQGNSA. The CDR3 region is CASSPQVTPTGDEQFF. As DNA, the CDR3 is TGTGCCAGCAGCCCACAAGTAACTCCCACGGGGGATGAGCAGTTCTTC.

The chain uses TRBV7-6 and TRBJ2-7; D may be TRBD1 (6 bases). The CDR3 runs to 13 residues. V was pared by 3 bases and J by 1 base, with 7 bases between. Germline CDR1 is SGHVS and CDR2 is FNYEAQ. The CDR3 DNA follows: TGTGCCAGCAGCTTCGGACAGTCCTACGAGCAGTACTTC. It specifies CASSFGQSYEQYF.

This clone was counted only a few times. This chain uses TRBV29-1 with TRBJ2-1; D unresolved. CDR3 length equals 10 residues. The V end lost 4 bases, the J end lost 9 bases, and 7 bases lay between the germline ends. Germline V gene sequence: CDR1 SQVTM, CDR2 ANQGSEA. For the CDR3, the DNA is TGCAGCGTTGCACGGCCTGAGCAGTTCTTC. Translating gives CSVARPEQFF.

The chain joins TRBV28 to TRBJ2-7; 8 positions agree with TRBD2. This CDR3 contains 15 residues. Germline trimming cut 3 bases from V and 2 bases from J; bases unmatched to any gene: 6. Germline V gives CDR1 MDHEN, CDR2 SYDVKM. CDR3 protein: CASSLLGLAAYEQYF. CDR3 bases: TGTGCCAGCAGTTTGCTAGGACTAGCAGCCTACGAGCAGTACTTC.

A single count supports this clone. DNA of the CDR3: TGCGCCAGCAGCCAAGTTGGAGTTTCCACAGATACGCAGTATTTT. Translated: CASSQVGVSTDTQYF. The V and J genes are TRBV4-1 and TRBJ2-3; D uncertain. Germline values: CDR1 MGHRA, CDR2 YSYEKL. CDR3 length: 15 amino acids. Trimming took 1 base from V and 2 from J, leaving 10 bases between them.

This sequence joins TRBV27 and TRBJ2-3; 7 bases are a match to TRBD1. V shed 7 bases and J 3 bases; nucleotides not matched to a gene: 7. Per the germline V gene, CDR1 is MNHEY and CDR2 is SMNVEV (reference sequence). The CDR3 is made up of 14 amino acids. CDR3 amino acids: CASKDRAATDTQYF. DNA for the CDR3: TGTGCCAGCAAAGACAGGGCGGCGACAGATACGCAGTATTTT.

The chain is built from TRBV9 and TRBJ2-3, with 8 bases identical to TRBD2. The germline gives CDR1 SGDLS, CDR2 YYNGEE. V lost 3 bases, J lost 0 bases, and 3 bases stayed unmatched. This CDR3 is built from 15 residues. CDR3 loop: CASSALAGSTDTQYF. The CDR3 DNA is TGTGCCAGCAGCGCCTTAGCGGGGAGCACAGATACGCAGTATTTT. Complete variable domain (other parts from reference TRBV9 and TRBJ2-3): DSGVTQTPKHLITATGQRVTLRCSPRSGDLSVYWYQQSLDQGLQFLIQYYNGEERAKGNILERFSAQQFPDLHSELNLSSLELGDSALYFCASSALAGSTDTQYFGPGTRLTVL.

V is TRBV2 and J is TRBJ2-7; 8 nucleotides agree with TRBD1. The CDR3 extends over 19 amino acids. Germline-derived CDR1 and CDR2 are SNHLY and FYNNEI. The V segment lost 3 bases and the J segment 5 bases; nucleotides outside the gene matches: 21. CDR3 residues: CASSDIPDDPRQGSHEQYF. Here the CDR3 DNA reads TGTGCCAGCAGTGATATTCCAGATGATCCGAGACAGGGGTCCCACGAGCAGTACTTC.

V gene TRBV19 combines with J gene TRBJ2-1; possibly TRBD1 or TRBD2 for D (5 bases each). This CDR3 is built from 15 residues. CDR1 is LNHDA and CDR2 is SQIVND in the germline V gene (reference sequence). Between the trimmed V and J ends, which lost 3 bases and 3 bases, there was a span of 12 bases. CDR3 amino acids: CASSISPGLYNEQFF. The CDR3 DNA sequence: TGTGCCAGTAGTATTAGTCCGGGGCTCTACAATGAGCAGTTCTTC. The full variable domain, with the rest looked up from reference TRBV19 and TRBJ2-1, is DGGITQSPKYLFRKEGQNVTLSCEQNLNHDAMYWYRQDPGQGLRLIYYSQIVNDFQKGDIAEGYSVSREKKESFPLTVTSAQKNPTAFYLCASSISPGLYNEQFFGPGTRLTVL.

This rearrangement joins TRBV7-2 to TRBJ1-3; D might be TRBD1 (6 bases). The CDR3 is made up of 13 amino acids. The V end lost 7 bases, the J end lost 9 bases, and 16 bases lay between the germline ends. Germline CDR1 is SGHTA and CDR2 is FQGNSA. The DNA for the CDR3 is TGTGCCAGCACCGAACTAGGGGGTAGCACCATATATTTT. Residues: CASTELGGSTIYF.

The chain is built from TRBV4-2 and TRBJ2-1; 8 bases map to TRBD2. This CDR3 is 14 amino acids long. Germline V gives CDR1 LGHNA, CDR2 YNFKEQ. Germline trimming cut 1 base from V and 6 bases from J; bases unmatched to any gene: 2. The CDR3 is CASSQAGGANEQFF. The CDR3 coding sequence is TGTGCCAGCAGCCAAGCGGGAGGGGCCAATGAGCAGTTCTTC.

CDR3 residues: CASSPGLEQYF. The CDR3 DNA sequence: TGTGCCAGCAGCCCCGGTCTCGAGCAGTACTTC. V and J are TRBV4-2 and TRBJ2-7; no definite D call. Germline values: CDR1 LGHNA, CDR2 YNFKEQ. This CDR3 is 11 amino acids long. V shed 4 bases and J shed 6 bases, with 7 bases lying between them.

The chain recombines TRBV27 with TRBJ2-7; a weak D match, TRBD1 (5 bases). V was trimmed by 3 bases and J by 5 bases, leaving 11 bases between them. This CDR3 contains 13 residues. From germline, CDR1 is MNHEY and CDR2 SMNVEV (reference sequence). The CDR3 here is CASSFSRVNEQYF. The CDR3 DNA follows: TGTGCCAGCAGTTTTAGCAGGGTAAACGAGCAGTACTTC.

The chain couples TRBV4-1 to TRBJ2-7; TRBD1 is a possible D gene (5 bases). Germline V lookup: CDR1 MGHRA, CDR2 YSYEKL. Trimming stripped 0 bases from V and 1 base from J, with 16 bases between. CDR3 length: 17 residues. CDR3 residues: CASSQEGVGLESYEQYF. The CDR3 region has the DNA TGCGCCAGCAGCCAAGAAGGGGTTGGGCTGGAATCCTACGAGCAGTACTTC.

This chain uses TRBV28 with TRBJ1-1; 8 bases fit TRBD1. With V trimmed by 2 bases and J by 7 bases, 15 bases remained unmatched. Germline values: CDR1 MDHEN, CDR2 SYDVKM. The CDR3 has 17 amino acids. The CDR3 bases are TGTGCCAGCAGTTTAGCGCCCGGACAGGGTCCCCTGGATGAAGCTTTCTTT. It yields the protein CASSLAPGQGPLDEAFF.

The genes are TRBV10-1 and TRBJ2-7; either TRBD1 or TRBD2 may supply D (5 bases each). CDR3 length: 13 amino acids. Germline V gene lookup returns CDR1 WNHNN and CDR2 SYGVQD (reference sequence). V lost 2 bases to trimming and J lost 2 bases, with 7 bases between them. The CDR3 nucleotides read TGCGCCAGCAGTGAGCGGGACGCCTACGAGCAGTACTTC. Amino acids: CASSERDAYEQYF.

The rearrangement uses TRBV6-1 and TRBJ2-7; the D gene is possibly TRBD1 (7 bases). The CDR3 is 14 amino acids. Germline values: CDR1 MNHNS, CDR2 SASEGT. Trimming took 1 base from V and 2 from J, leaving 9 bases between them. The CDR3 here is CASSEGRGAYEQYF. The CDR3, as DNA: TGTGCCAGCAGTGAAGGCAGGGGGGCCTACGAGCAGTACTTC.

This clone occurred once. The V gene is TRBV10-3, the J gene TRBJ1-4, with D possibly TRBD1 on 6 matching bases. V lost 3 bases and J 4 bases, leaving 6 bases between the germline ends. The V gene's germline CDR1 is ENHRY and CDR2 SYGVKD. The CDR3 has 13 residues. The CDR3 reads CAISDRGNEKLFF. CDR3 nucleotide sequence: TGTGCCATCAGTGACAGGGGTAATGAAAAACTGTTTTTT.

The chain couples TRBV7-9 to TRBJ2-1; D unclear. The V and J ends lost 8 bases and 5 bases respectively, with 16 bases between them. The germline V gene has CDR1 SEHNR and CDR2 FQNEAQ (reference sequence). CDR3 size: 14 residues. The CDR3 region has the DNA TGTGCCAGCGGATCGGACGTTCCCAACAATGAGCAGTTCTTC. Amino acids: CASGSDVPNNEQFF.

The V and J genes are TRBV4-1 and TRBJ2-7; 8 bases are shared with TRBD2. V was clipped by 0 bases and J by 4 bases; unmatched bases: 5. Germline values: CDR1 MGHRA, CDR2 YSYEKL. This CDR3 comprises 15 residues. In DNA form, the CDR3 reads TGCGCCAGCAGCCAAGATGTGAGCGGGAGTTACGAGCAGTACTTC. This codes for CASSQDVSGSYEQYF.

The chain links TRBV7-9 to TRBJ1-1; D gene uncertain. This CDR3 has 14 residues. The V end lost 3 bases, the J end lost 7 bases, and 15 bases lay between the germline ends. Germline CDR1 reads SEHNR; CDR2 reads FQNEAQ (reference sequence). In DNA form, the CDR3 reads TGTGCCAGCAGCTTGGGCATATGGGGAAATGAAGCTTTCTTT. Protein product: CASSLGIWGNEAFF.

The chain links TRBV28 to TRBJ1-1; D unresolved. The CDR3 totals 17 residues. V shed 5 bases and J shed 1 base, with 20 bases lying between them. CDR1 and CDR2 (germline): MDHEN, SYDVKM. The CDR3 DNA reads TGTGCCAGCAGTGGGAGGACGGGGATAGTCTCGAACACTGAAGCTTTCTTT. Translating it yields CASSGRTGIVSNTEAFF. The full variable domain, rest sourced from reference TRBV28 and TRBJ1-1, is DVKVTQSSRYLVKRTGEKVFLECVQDMDHENMFWYRQDPGLGLRLIYFSYDVKMKEKGDIPEGYSVSREKKERFSLILESASTNQTSMYLCASSGRTGIVSNTEAFFGQGTRLTVV.

The chain is built from TRBV10-3 and TRBJ2-7, with TRBD1 matching over 8 bases. CDR1 is ENHRY, CDR2 SYGVKD, per germline. V lost 6 bases to trimming and J lost 5 bases; unmatched junction nucleotides: 6. This CDR3 spans 13 amino acids. The CDR3 spells CAIREGQVDEQYF. The CDR3 nucleotides are TGTGCCATCAGGGAGGGACAGGTAGACGAGCAGTACTTC.

The chain is built from TRBV27 and TRBJ2-7; D is uncertain. Germline loops: CDR1 MNHEY, CDR2 SMNVEV (reference sequence). This CDR3 contains 11 residues. V lost 3 bases, J lost 5 bases, and 5 bases lay in between. CDR3 bases: TGTGCCAGCAGTTTTTATAACGAGCAGTACTTC. As protein: CASSFYNEQYF.